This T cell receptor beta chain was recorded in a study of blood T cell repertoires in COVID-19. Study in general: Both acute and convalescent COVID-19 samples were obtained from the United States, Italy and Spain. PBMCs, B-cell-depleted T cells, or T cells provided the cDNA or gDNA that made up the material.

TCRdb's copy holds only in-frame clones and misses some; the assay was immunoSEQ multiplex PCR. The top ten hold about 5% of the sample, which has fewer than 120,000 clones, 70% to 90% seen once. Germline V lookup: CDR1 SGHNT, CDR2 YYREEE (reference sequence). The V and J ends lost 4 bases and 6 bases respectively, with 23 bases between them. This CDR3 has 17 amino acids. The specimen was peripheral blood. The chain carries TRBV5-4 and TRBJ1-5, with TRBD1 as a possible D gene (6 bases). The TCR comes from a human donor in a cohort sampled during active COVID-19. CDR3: CASSLGVGAASGQPQHF. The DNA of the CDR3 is TGTGCCAGCAGCCTGGGAGTGGGGGCTGCTTCAGGTCAGCCCCAGCATTTT.